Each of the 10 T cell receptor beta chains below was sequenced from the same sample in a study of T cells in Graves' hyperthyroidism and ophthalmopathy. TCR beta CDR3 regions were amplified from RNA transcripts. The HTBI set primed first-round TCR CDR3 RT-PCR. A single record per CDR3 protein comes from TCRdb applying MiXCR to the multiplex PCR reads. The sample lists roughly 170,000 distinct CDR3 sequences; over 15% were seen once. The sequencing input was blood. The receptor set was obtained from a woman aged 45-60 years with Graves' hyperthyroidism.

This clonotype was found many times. DNA for the CDR3: TGTGCCAGCAGTGAAGGTAGAATCTCTGGAAACACCATATATTTT. Translation gives CASSEGRISGNTIYF. The chain uses TRBV2 and TRBJ1-3; D not resolved. This CDR3 is 15 amino acids long. V lost 1 base, J lost 0 bases, and 7 bases lay in between. The germline V gene encodes CDR1 SNHLY and CDR2 FYNNEI.

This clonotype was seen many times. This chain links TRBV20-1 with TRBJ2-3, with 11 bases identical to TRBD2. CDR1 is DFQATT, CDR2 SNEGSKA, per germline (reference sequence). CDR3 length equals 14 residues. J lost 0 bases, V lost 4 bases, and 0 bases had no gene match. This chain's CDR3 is CSATSGGSTDTQYF. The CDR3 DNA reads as TGCAGTGCTACTAGCGGGGGGAGCACAGATACGCAGTATTTT.

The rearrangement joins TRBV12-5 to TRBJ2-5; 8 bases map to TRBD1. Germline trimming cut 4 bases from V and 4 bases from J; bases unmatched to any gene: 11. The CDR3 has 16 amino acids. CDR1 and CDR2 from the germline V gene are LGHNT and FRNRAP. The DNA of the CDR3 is TGTGCTAGTGGTTACAACACCCAGGGGGCGGGAGAGACCCAGTACTTC. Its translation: CASGYNTQGAGETQYF.

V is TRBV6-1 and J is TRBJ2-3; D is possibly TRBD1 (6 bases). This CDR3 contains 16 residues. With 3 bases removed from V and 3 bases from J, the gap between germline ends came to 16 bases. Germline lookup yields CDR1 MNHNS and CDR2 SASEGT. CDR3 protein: CASSDSSDRTTDTQYF. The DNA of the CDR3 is TGTGCCAGCAGTGACTCATCCGACAGGACTACAGATACGCAGTATTTT.

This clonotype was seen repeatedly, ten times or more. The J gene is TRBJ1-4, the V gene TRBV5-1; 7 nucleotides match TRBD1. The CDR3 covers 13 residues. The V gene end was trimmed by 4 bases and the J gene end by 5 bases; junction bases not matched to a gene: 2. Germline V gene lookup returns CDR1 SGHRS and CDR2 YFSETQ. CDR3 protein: CASSGTANEKLFF. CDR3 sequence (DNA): TGCGCCAGCAGCGGGACAGCAAATGAAAAACTGTTTTTT.

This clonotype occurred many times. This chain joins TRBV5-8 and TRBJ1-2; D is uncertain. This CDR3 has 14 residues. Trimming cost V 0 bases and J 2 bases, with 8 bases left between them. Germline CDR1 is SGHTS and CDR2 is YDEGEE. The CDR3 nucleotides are TGTGCCAGCAGCTTGGGCTGGGAAAACTATGGCTACACCTTC. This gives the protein CASSLGWENYGYTF.

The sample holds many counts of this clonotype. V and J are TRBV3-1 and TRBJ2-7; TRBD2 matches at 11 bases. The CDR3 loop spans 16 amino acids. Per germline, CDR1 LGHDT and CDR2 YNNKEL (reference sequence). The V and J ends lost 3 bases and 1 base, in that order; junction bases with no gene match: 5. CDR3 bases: TGTGCCAGCAGCCAGAGCTCTAGCGGGGGGTCCTACGAGCAGTACTTC. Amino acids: CASSQSSSGGSYEQYF.

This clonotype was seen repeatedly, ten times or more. The CDR3 DNA sequence: TGTGCCACCAGCAGACCCGACAGGGACTATGGCTACACCTTC. As protein: CATSRPDRDYGYTF. J is TRBJ1-2 and V is TRBV15, with 7 bases lining up with TRBD1. Germline V gives CDR1 LNHNV, CDR2 YYDKDF (reference sequence). J gave up 3 bases and V 2 bases, and 3 bases lay outside the gene matches. The length of the CDR3 is 14 residues.

The CDR3 sequence: CASRALRDKSNGYTF. CDR3 sequence (DNA): TGTGCCAGCAGGGCTCTCCGGGACAAGTCAAATGGCTACACCTTC. The chain recombines TRBV3-1 with TRBJ1-2; perhaps TRBD1 as D (6 bases). The CDR3 contains 15 residues. The V end was cut by 6 bases, the J end by 6 bases, with 20 bases between. CDR1 is LGHDT, CDR2 YNNKEL, per germline (reference sequence).

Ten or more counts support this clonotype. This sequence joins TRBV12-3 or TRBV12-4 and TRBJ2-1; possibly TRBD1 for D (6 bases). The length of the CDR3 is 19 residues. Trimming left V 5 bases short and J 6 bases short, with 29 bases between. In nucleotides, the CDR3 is TGTGCCAGCAGTCTCCGGGTAGCTCGGACAGCCTCCTATGGCAATGAGCAGTTCTTC. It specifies CASSLRVARTASYGNEQFF.